These 20 T cell receptor beta chains were all obtained from the same sample, sequenced in a study of blood T cell repertoires in COVID-19. Here immunoSEQ multiplex PCR was the method, and the copy in TCRdb shows in-frame clones only, minus some. The table lists 200,000 to 300,000 clones, roughly 80% of them singletons, with 4.2% in the top ten. The sample was peripheral blood. The source is a man between 60 and 75 years old with acute or convalescent COVID-19.

The chain carries TRBV4-1 and TRBJ1-2; D ambiguous. Germline lookup yields CDR1 MGHRA and CDR2 YSYEKL. V was cut by 1 base and J by 5 bases, with 11 bases left in between. This CDR3 has 14 residues. The CDR3 nucleotides read TGCGCCAGCAGCCAAGGCTGGGCTGGGTATGGCTACACCTTC. Protein product: CASSQGWAGYGYTF.

V is TRBV27 and J is TRBJ1-2, with D unclear. Germline V gene sequence: CDR1 MNHEY, CDR2 SMNVEV (reference sequence). CDR3 length: 16 amino acids. V lost 0 bases and J 4 bases, leaving 15 bases between the germline ends. The CDR3 coding sequence is TGTGCCAGCAGTTTATCGATGGGAGGATCTAGCTATGGCTACACCTTC. Translation: CASSLSMGGSSYGYTF.

The chain has TRBV6-5 and TRBJ2-5; no clear D gene. The V end lost 2 bases, the J end lost 1 base, and 11 bases lay between the germline ends. The CDR3 has 15 amino acids. Looked up from germline, CDR1 is MNHEY and CDR2 is SVGAGI. CDR3 loop: CASSYASRAQETQYF. The CDR3 nucleotides read TGTGCCAGCAGTTACGCTTCAAGAGCCCAAGAGACCCAGTACTTC.

The table lists this clone with a few counts. V gene TRBV7-9 combines with J gene TRBJ2-2, with 9 bases fitting TRBD1. There are 18 residues in the CDR3. CDR1 is SEHNR and CDR2 is FQNEAQ in the germline V gene (reference sequence). V lost 3 bases to trimming and J lost 8 bases; unmatched junction nucleotides: 16. This CDR3 is CASSFSKDRGRGPGELFF. In nucleotides, the CDR3 is TGTGCCAGCAGCTTCTCAAAGGACAGGGGCCGAGGTCCTGGGGAGCTGTTTTTT.

The rearrangement uses TRBV15 and TRBJ1-5, with a possible D match to TRBD1 (6 bases). Trimming took off 3 bases at V and 5 bases at J, with 14 bases between the two ends. CDR3 size: 15 residues. Germline values: CDR1 LNHNV, CDR2 YYDKDF (reference sequence). The CDR3 loop is CATSREGQGYQPQHF. CDR3 DNA sequence: TGTGCCACCAGCAGGGAAGGGCAGGGGTATCAGCCCCAGCATTTT.

V and J are TRBV6-5 and TRBJ1-1, with 7 bases matching TRBD1. J gave up 1 base and V 2 bases, and 1 base lay outside the gene matches. CDR1 and CDR2 (germline): MNHEY, SVGAGI. The CDR3 totals 14 residues. The DNA for the CDR3 is TGTGCCAGCAGTTACCGACAGGGGAACACTGAAGCTTTCTTT. It specifies CASSYRQGNTEAFF.

CDR3 in amino acids: CASSRNRGRGMRYTF. The CDR3 bases are TGTGCCAGCAGTCGGAATAGGGGGCGCGGAATGCGCTACACCTTC. The V and J genes are TRBV3-1 (or the pseudogene TRBV3-2) and TRBJ1-2; 7 positions match TRBD1. The trim removed 6 bases at V and 9 bases at J, leaving 16 bases unmatched. CDR1 is LGHDT, CDR2 YNNKEL, per germline (reference sequence). CDR3 length: 15 amino acids.

The V gene is TRBV6-6, the J gene TRBJ2-7, with 11 bases aligning to TRBD1. Germline CDR1 and CDR2: MNHNY and SVGAGI (reference sequence). V dropped 4 bases and J dropped 4; count of bases not matched to a gene: 9. The CDR3 has 16 amino acids. CDR3 nucleotide sequence: TGTGCCAGCAGTTCGCCGGACAGGGGGCGCGGGTACGAGCAGTACTTC. Encoded protein: CASSSPDRGRGYEQYF.

The table lists this clone with a count of one. The chain recombines TRBV7-3 with TRBJ2-1; TRBD2 might be the D (7 bases). The germline V and J ends were trimmed by 1 base and 8 bases, with 15 bases remaining between them. From germline, CDR1 is SGHTA and CDR2 FQGTGA. The CDR3 has 15 amino acids. This CDR3 reads CASSLMGGGWDEQFF. The DNA for the CDR3 is TGTGCCAGCAGCTTAATGGGCGGGGGCTGGGATGAGCAGTTCTTC.

This chain links TRBV7-2 with TRBJ2-1, with TRBD2 identical over 8 bases. The CDR3 contains 16 residues. Germline V gene sequence: CDR1 SGHTA, CDR2 FQGNSA. Losses at the gene ends were 5 bases for V and 4 bases for J; bases not matched to a gene: 10. The CDR3 sequence: CASSLRGREGYNEQFF. CDR3 nucleotide sequence: TGTGCCAGCAGCCTCCGGGGACGGGAGGGTTACAATGAGCAGTTCTTC.

The rearrangement uses TRBV27 and TRBJ2-1; possible D gene TRBD2, 7 bases. From germline, CDR1 is MNHEY and CDR2 SMNVEV (reference sequence). V gave up 3 bases and J gave up 7 bases, with 10 bases separating them. The CDR3 is 13 residues long. CDR3 protein: CASSLRGQNEQFF. CDR3 DNA: TGTGCCAGCAGTTTGCGGGGGCAAAATGAGCAGTTCTTC.

This clone has a single count. The chain has TRBV7-2 and TRBJ2-2, with 7 positions matching TRBD2. After removal of 5 bases from V and 1 base from J, the junction contained 10 bases not matched to a gene. The CDR3 is 17 amino acids. Germline V gene data show CDR1 as SGHTA and CDR2 as FQGNSA. CDR3: CASSAPRERENTGELFF. The CDR3 DNA follows: TGTGCCAGCAGCGCCCCGAGGGAGCGGGAGAACACCGGGGAGCTGTTTTTT.

V gene TRBV6-2 or TRBV6-3 combines with J gene TRBJ2-7, with TRBD1 as a possible D gene (6 bases). Per germline, CDR1 MNHEY and CDR2 SVGEGT. The CDR3 length is 14 residues. Trimming cost V 6 bases and J 0 bases, with 12 bases left between them. The DNA for the CDR3 is TGTGCCAGCAGCCTCGACAGGCCCTCCTACGAGCAGTACTTC. Translating gives CASSLDRPSYEQYF.

The rearrangement joins TRBV6-1 to TRBJ2-2, with 7 nucleotides matching TRBD2. This CDR3 region has 14 residues. Germline trimming cut 5 bases from V and 0 bases from J; bases unmatched to any gene: 0. CDR1 and CDR2 (germline): MNHNS, SASEGT. CDR3 nucleotide sequence: TGTGCCAGCAGTCGGGGGGCGAACACCGGGGAGCTGTTTTTT. Translation gives CASSRGANTGELFF.

The rearrangement joins TRBV4-2 to TRBJ2-7, with 8 bases matching TRBD1. V shed 3 bases, J shed 4 bases, and the junction held 11 bases outside the gene matches. The CDR3 is 16 amino acids. Germline V CDR1 and CDR2: LGHNA, YNFKEQ. The CDR3 spells CASSHLLGQGSYEQYF. CDR3 nucleotide sequence: TGTGCCAGCAGCCATCTCCTTGGACAGGGTTCTTACGAGCAGTACTTC.

The chain uses TRBV11-2 and TRBJ1-4; D possibly corresponds to TRBD1 (5 bases). In germline, CDR1 is SGHAT, CDR2 FQNNGV. Trimming took off 2 bases at V and 7 bases at J, with 11 bases between the two ends. The CDR3 has 14 residues. Written as DNA, the CDR3 is TGTGCCAGCAGCTTATGGCAGGGAAGTGAAAAACTGTTTTTT. Protein sequence: CASSLWQGSEKLFF. The variable domain in full, completed from reference TRBV11-2 and TRBJ1-4, reads EAGVAQSPRYKIIEKRQSVAFWCNPISGHATLYWYQQILGQGPKLLIQFQNNGVVDDSQLPKDRFSAERLKGVDSTLKIQPAKLEDSAVYLCASSLWQGSEKLFFGSGTQLSVL.

The gene calls are TRBV27 and TRBJ1-3; possible D gene TRBD1, 6 bases. The CDR3 consists of 17 residues. V lost 0 bases, J lost 0 bases, and 12 bases lay in between. Germline lookup yields CDR1 MNHEY and CDR2 SMNVEV (reference sequence). DNA for the CDR3: TGTGCCAGCAGTTTATCCAGACCGACAGGCTCTGGAAACACCATATATTTT. Protein product: CASSLSRPTGSGNTIYF.

Here the CDR3 reads CAATGQSNQPQHF. CDR3 nucleotide sequence: TGTGCCGCCACCGGACAGAGCAATCAGCCCCAGCATTTT. The rearrangement uses TRBV6-6 and TRBJ1-5; maybe TRBD1 (6 bases). Germline assignment: CDR1 MNHNY and CDR2 SVGAGI (reference sequence). Between the trimmed V and J ends, which lost 11 bases and 1 base, there was a span of 12 bases. The CDR3 totals 13 residues.

The CDR3: CASSPTDRAEAFF. As DNA, the CDR3 is TGTGCCAGCAGCCCGACAGATCGGGCTGAAGCTTTCTTT. The V gene is TRBV3-1 (or the pseudogene TRBV3-2), the J gene TRBJ1-1, with D possibly matching TRBD1 (5 bases). Trimming left V 4 bases short and J 6 bases short, with 12 bases between. The length of the CDR3 is 13 residues. Germline CDR1 LGHDT, CDR2 YNNKEL (reference sequence).

This chain uses TRBV2 with TRBJ1-3, with 9 bases fitting TRBD1. After removal of 6 bases from V and 2 bases from J, the junction contained 2 bases not matched to a gene. The germline CDR1 and CDR2 sequences are SNHLY and FYNNEI. The CDR3 runs to 14 residues. CDR3 loop: CASRQGAPGNTIYF. The CDR3 bases are TGTGCCAGCAGACAGGGGGCCCCTGGAAACACCATATATTTT.